This T cell receptor beta chain is from a study of T cells after yellow fever vaccination. TCRdb analysed the 5' RACE reads with MiXCR anew, one entry per CDR3 protein. In the table there are 510,000 or so distinct CDR3 sequences, about 19% of which are singletons. The table lists this clonotype with a few counts. V shed 3 bases and J shed 0 bases, with 10 bases lying between them. This CDR3 contains 15 residues. The germline V gene has CDR1 SGHRS and CDR2 YFSETQ. This chain uses TRBV5-1 with TRBJ2-1; D might be TRBD1 (5 bases). The clonotype originates from a man under 40 who received the YFV17D yellow fever vaccine. Sequencing used PBMCs, obtained 15 days after the yellow fever booster vaccination. CDR3 coding DNA: TGCGCCAGCAGCTATGACAGCACCTCCTACAATGAGCAGTTCTTC. It codes for CASSYDSTSYNEQFF.